This TCR beta chain was documented in a study of Ad26.COV2.S vaccination and SARS-CoV-2 variants. CDR1 and CDR2 from the germline V gene are MNHEY and SVGAGI. V dropped 6 bases and J dropped 12; count of bases not matched to a gene: 9. CDR3 length equals 12 residues. Data came from immunoSEQ multiplex PCR; TCRdb stores just in-frame clones and leaves some out. The data show about 220,000 clones, around 89% seen once. Treatment meaning: about 20 received Ad26.COV2.S at low or high dose, single or two shots; about 5 received placebo; per-sample allocation not given. Collection of samples fell on day 63 after the first vaccine or placebo injection.

V usage is TRBV6-5 and J usage is TRBJ2-7; 9 bases are shared with TRBD1. The clonotype comes from a person aged 18-65 years who received the Ad26.COV2.S COVID-19 vaccine or a placebo. Sequences were derived from peripheral blood, sampled in a trial of Ad26.COV2.S vaccine versus placebo. The CDR3 here is CASSFGQGMAYF. The DNA for the CDR3 is TGTGCCAGCAGCTTTGGACAGGGGATGGCGTACTTC.